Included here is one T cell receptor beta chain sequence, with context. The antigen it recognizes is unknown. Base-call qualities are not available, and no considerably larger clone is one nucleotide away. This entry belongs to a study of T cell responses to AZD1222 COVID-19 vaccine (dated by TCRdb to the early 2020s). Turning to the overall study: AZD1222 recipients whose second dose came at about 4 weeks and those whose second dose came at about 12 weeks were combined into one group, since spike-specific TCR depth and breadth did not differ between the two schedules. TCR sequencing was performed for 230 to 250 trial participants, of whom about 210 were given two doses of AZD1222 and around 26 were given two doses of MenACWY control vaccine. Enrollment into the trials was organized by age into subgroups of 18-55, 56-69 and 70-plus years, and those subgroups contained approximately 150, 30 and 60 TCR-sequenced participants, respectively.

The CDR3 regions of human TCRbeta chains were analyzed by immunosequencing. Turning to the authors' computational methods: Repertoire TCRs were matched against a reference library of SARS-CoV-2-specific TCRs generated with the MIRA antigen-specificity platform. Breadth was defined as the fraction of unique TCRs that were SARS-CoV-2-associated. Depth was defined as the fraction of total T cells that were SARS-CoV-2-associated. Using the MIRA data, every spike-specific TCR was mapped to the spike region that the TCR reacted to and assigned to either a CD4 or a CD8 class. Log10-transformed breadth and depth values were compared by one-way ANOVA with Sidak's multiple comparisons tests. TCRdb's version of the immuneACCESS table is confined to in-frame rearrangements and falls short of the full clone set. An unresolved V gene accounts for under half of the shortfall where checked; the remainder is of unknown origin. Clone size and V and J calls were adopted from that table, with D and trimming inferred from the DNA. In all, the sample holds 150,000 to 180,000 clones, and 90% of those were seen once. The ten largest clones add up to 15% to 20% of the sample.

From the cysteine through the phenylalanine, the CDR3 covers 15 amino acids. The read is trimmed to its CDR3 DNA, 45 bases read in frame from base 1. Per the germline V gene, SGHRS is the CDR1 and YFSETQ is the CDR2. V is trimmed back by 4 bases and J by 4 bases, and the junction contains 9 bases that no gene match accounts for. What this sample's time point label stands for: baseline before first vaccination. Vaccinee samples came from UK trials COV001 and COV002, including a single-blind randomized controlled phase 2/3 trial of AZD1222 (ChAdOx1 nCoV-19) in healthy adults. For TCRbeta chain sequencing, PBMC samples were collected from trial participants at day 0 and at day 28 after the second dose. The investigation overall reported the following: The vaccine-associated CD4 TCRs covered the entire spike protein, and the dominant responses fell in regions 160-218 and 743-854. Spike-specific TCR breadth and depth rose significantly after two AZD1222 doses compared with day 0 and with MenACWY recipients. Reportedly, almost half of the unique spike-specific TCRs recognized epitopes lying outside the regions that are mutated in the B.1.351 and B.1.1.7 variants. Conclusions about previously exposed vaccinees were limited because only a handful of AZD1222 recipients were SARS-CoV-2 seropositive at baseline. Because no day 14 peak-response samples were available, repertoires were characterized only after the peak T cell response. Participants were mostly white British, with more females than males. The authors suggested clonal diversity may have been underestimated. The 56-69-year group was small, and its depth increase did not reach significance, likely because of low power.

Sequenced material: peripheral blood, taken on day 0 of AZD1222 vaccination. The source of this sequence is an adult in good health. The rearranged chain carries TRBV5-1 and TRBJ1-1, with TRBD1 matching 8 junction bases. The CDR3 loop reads CASSQRTGSGTEAFF. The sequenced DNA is TGCGCCAGCAGCCAGAGGACAGGGTCCGGCACTGAAGCTTTCTTT.